Listed here are 7 T cell receptor beta chains from one sample, sequenced in a study of PD-1 blockade in mismatch repair-deficient tumors. Method: immunoSEQ multiplex PCR; TCRdb's copy keeps in-frame clones and lacks some. The data hold 15,000 or so clones, with 84% observed a single time. The specimen was PBMCs, collected about 23 weeks after starting pembrolizumab. The source of these receptors is an adult with mismatch repair-deficient cancer.

The J gene is TRBJ2-3, the V gene TRBV5-8; D remains unclear. CDR1 is SGHTS and CDR2 is YDEGEE in the germline V gene. V dropped 5 bases and J dropped 4 bases, with 14 bases sitting between them. The CDR3 contains 14 residues. CDR3 coding DNA: TGTGCCAGCAGAGAGGCCCCGGCTGCAGATACGCAGTATTTT. Protein: CASREAPAADTQYF.

The chain's CDR3 is CATSRDGASPDTQYF. For the CDR3, the DNA is TGTGCCACCAGCAGAGATGGTGCGAGCCCAGATACGCAGTATTTT. The rearrangement links TRBV15 to TRBJ2-3; no reliable D call. The CDR3 is 15 amino acids. V dropped 0 bases and J dropped 4 bases, with 11 bases sitting between them. The germline V gene encodes CDR1 LNHNV and CDR2 YYDKDF (reference sequence).

The gene calls are TRBV11-3 and TRBJ2-1; 16 nucleotides align to TRBD2. The CDR3 loop spans 20 amino acids. Germline CDR1 is SGHNT and CDR2 is YENEEA. J was trimmed by 1 base and V by 1 base; bases with no gene match: 7. CDR3 sequence reads: CASSLGQGLAGGRSYNEQFF. CDR3 in DNA: TGTGCCAGCAGCTTAGGCCAGGGACTAGCGGGAGGGCGGTCCTACAATGAGCAGTTCTTC.

The chain joins TRBV28 to TRBJ1-1; TRBD1 aligns across 9 bases. J lost 6 bases, V lost 7 bases, and 9 bases had no gene match. The CDR3 covers 14 residues. Germline V CDR1 and CDR2: MDHEN, SYDVKM. DNA of the CDR3: TGTGCCAGCACCGAGGACAGGGGTAGATCTGAAGCTTTCTTT. This translates into CASTEDRGRSEAFF.

This rearrangement joins TRBV2 to TRBJ1-4; D ambiguous. V lost 4 bases and J lost 4, with 4 bases in between. From germline, CDR1 is SNHLY and CDR2 FYNNEI. This CDR3 contains 12 residues. CDR3 sequence reads: CASSVNNEKLFF. The CDR3 DNA reads as TGTGCCAGCAGTGTTAATAATGAAAAACTGTTTTTT.

The chain employs TRBV7-8 and TRBJ1-4; 9 bases match TRBD1. Trimming took 1 base from V and 8 from J; bases not matched to a gene: 5. CDR3 length: 15 residues. Germline CDR1 and CDR2: SGHVS and FQNEAQ. The CDR3 region has the DNA TGTGCCAGCAGCTTAGTGAGGACAGGGGTGGAAAAACTGTTTTTT. It is translated as CASSLVRTGVEKLFF.

The rearrangement uses TRBV7-9 and TRBJ1-2, with 8 bases matching TRBD1. V shed 11 bases and J 7 bases; nucleotides not matched to a gene: 6. The CDR3 contains 11 residues. Germline V gene data show CDR1 as SEHNR and CDR2 as FQNEAQ (reference sequence). The CDR3 is CALTGGSGYTF. Here the CDR3 DNA reads TGTGCCCTTACAGGGGGAAGTGGCTACACCTTC.